Sequencing of this TCR beta chain was carried out in a study of OX40 agonist ivuxolimab in advanced cancers. At the level of the whole study: Ivuxolimab was a fully human IgG2 agonistic monoclonal antibody targeting the costimulatory receptor OX40 (CD134). The point of sequencing TCRbeta in the periphery was to test whether ivuxolimab changed TCR sequence diversity and drove clonal T-cell expansion. The monotherapy dose-escalation portion (N ≈ 57 patients) of the phase I ivuxolimab trial is reported in the paper. Intravenous ivuxolimab was administered to patients every 2 weeks at six dose levels: 0.01, 0.1, 0.3, 1.5, 3 and 10 mg/kg. A male proportion of around 80% and a mean age of 60 years, ranging from about 20 to 80, were recorded for the dose-escalation cohort. Partial responses occurred in three dose-escalation patients, of whom one had hepatocellular carcinoma and two had cutaneous melanoma. Of the roughly 52 dose-escalation patients, hepatocellular carcinoma was present in about 20, melanoma in approximately 15, renal cell carcinoma in 9 and head and neck cancer in 9. Patients were allowed to have had prior anti-PD-1, anti-PD-L1 or anti-CTLA-4 therapy, and more than 30% of the dose-escalation patients had previously received checkpoint inhibitors.

Genomic DNA was isolated from the sorted cells so that the TCRbeta CDR3 region could be sequenced. TCRbeta CDR3 regions were sequenced using the immunoSEQ Assay. As stored in TCRdb, this immuneACCESS dataset retains in-frame rearrangements with V and J assigned. A fraction of the clones does not appear; measured against another copy, unresolved V genes explain less than half of the discrepancy, and the remainder lacks a known reason. The sample table records under 85,000 clones; 85% of these occur just once. In total, the top ten clones hold roughly 0.8% of the sample. The CDR3 measures 14 amino acids from cysteine to phenylalanine. Left in the record is the CDR3 DNA by itself, 42 bases read in frame from the first base. V has 6 bases trimmed and J has 3 bases trimmed; junction bases matching no gene number 8. Sequences MNHEY (CDR1) and SVGAGI (CDR2) are obtained from the germline V gene. Comment on this clone: This receptor's antigen is unknown. Base qualities are not provided; no much larger clone lies one nucleotide away.

Patients with a history of autoimmune disease or receiving systemic immunosuppression were excluded from the trial. Peripheral blood for TCR sequencing was drawn from every dose cohort at baseline, at cycle 4 day 1 and at cycle 7 day 1. The samples were taken from a phase I, first-in-human, multicenter, open-label dose-escalation trial of ivuxolimab. Adults with locally advanced or metastatic melanoma, renal cell carcinoma, hepatocellular carcinoma or head and neck squamous cell carcinoma were enrolled in the trial. Before TCR sequencing, CD4+ T cells and CD8+ T cells were sorted from peripheral blood as separate populations. On the study overall, not on this receptor specifically: Low levels of normalized T-cell clonal expansion were also seen in some patients who did not respond. Clonal expansion of both CD4+ and CD8+ blood T cells was observed from baseline to week 6 at doses 0.1 to 3.0 mg/kg. After ivuxolimab, CD8+ T cells had more expanded clones than CD4+ T cells on average. In the 0.1-3.0 mg/kg groups, partial responders were among the patients with the lowest normalized peripheral clonal expansion, particularly in CD8+ T cells. Antigen specificity was not determined for the clonally expanded peripheral T cells.

The sequencing used CD4+ or CD8+ T cells sorted from blood, collected in a trial of the OX40 agonist ivuxolimab. The V gene is TRBV6-5 and the J gene is TRBJ2-7, with 7 junctional bases fitting TRBD1. This receptor was obtained from an adult with an advanced solid tumor such as melanoma, head and neck, liver or kidney cancer. The CDR3 region: CASRPGTVNYEQYF. Read as DNA, the sequence is TGTGCCAGCAGACCCGGGACAGTCAACTACGAGCAGTACTTC.